This T cell receptor (beta chain) emerged from a study of blood T cell repertoires in COVID-19. About the research overall: Sites across the United States, Italy and Spain contributed samples from acute and convalescent COVID-19. PBMCs, B-cell-depleted T cells, or T cells were the source of the cDNA or gDNA that made up the material.

Original analysis: Reference gene primer amplification gave estimated nucleated cell counts. Clones were read by immunoSEQ multiplex PCR, and TCRdb kept only the in-frame ones, dropping some. The V and J calls and clone size come from that table; D and trimming were worked out from the DNA. The sample shows hundreds of thousands of clones, more than 80% of them seen only once. Seattle-derived patients entered the study during active infection and were followed longitudinally. CDR1 is MNHEY, CDR2 SMNVEV, per germline (reference sequence). The V end lost 3 bases, the J end lost 0 bases, and 15 bases lay between the germline ends. This CDR3 is 18 amino acids long.

The sequencing sample was made of peripheral blood. The rearrangement joins TRBV27 to TRBJ2-6; D may be TRBD1 (6 bases). The origin of this receptor is a woman aged 25 to 39 with COVID-19, enrolled during active disease. CDR3 sequence (DNA): TGTGCCAGCAGTTTCTTGACAGGAGACGCCTCTGGGGCCAACGTCCTGACTTTC. Encoded protein: CASSFLTGDASGANVLTF.